The T cell receptor beta chain described here comes from a study of read filtering for tumor transcriptome and immune sequencing. At the level of the study: TCR-mapped reads were about 4 to 11 million with IR-seq versus about 85 to 1273 with RNA-seq.

This clonotype was recorded at least ten times. From approximately 400 ng of RNA, a library with molecular barcoded alpha/delta and beta/gamma adaptors was made. From the reads, TCRdb called clonotypes with MiXCR, one entry per CDR3 protein. The sample has 50,000 or so distinct CDR3 sequences; 9% to 15% are singletons. The sequencing input was a population of CD138-negative cells sorted from bone marrow. The TCR originated in a donor aged 40 or over with multiple myeloma.

The CDR3 DNA reads as TGTGCCAGCTCAGAGGGCGGCCCCTCCTACAATGAGCAGTTCTTC. Amino acids: CASSEGGPSYNEQFF. The V call is TRBV18, the J call TRBJ2-1; maybe TRBD2 (5 bases). Germline CDR1 KGHSH, CDR2 LQKENI. Between the trimmed V and J ends, which lost 5 bases and 0 bases, there was a span of 11 bases. The CDR3 totals 15 residues.